The 21 T cell receptor beta chains below come from one sample, sequenced in a study of T cells in Graves' hyperthyroidism and ophthalmopathy. What was amplified from RNA transcripts were TCR beta CDR3 regions. The TCR CDR3 was amplified in a first-round RT-PCR using the HTBI primer set. TCRdb used MiXCR to reprocess the multiplex PCR reads, holding one entry per CDR3 protein. The sample contains under 350,000 distinct CDR3 sequences, 21% of which appear only once. Sequencing was carried out using blood. The receptor source for this set is a woman aged 45 to 65 with Graves' hyperthyroidism.

This clonotype has a count of ten or more. The rearrangement uses TRBV29-1 and TRBJ2-5; the D gene is possibly TRBD1 (6 bases). The V gene lost 7 bases and the J gene lost 2 bases, with 11 bases spanning the gap. The CDR3 covers 12 residues. The V gene's germline CDR1 is SQVTM and CDR2 ANQGSEA. DNA for the CDR3: TGCAGCGGATTACAGGGTCAAGAGACCCAGTACTTC. It yields the protein CSGLQGQETQYF. Full variable domain (missing parts from reference TRBV29-1 and TRBJ2-5): SAVISQKPSRDICQRGTSLTIQCQVDSQVTMMFWYRQQPGQSLTLIATANQGSEATYESGFVIDKFPISRPNLTFSTLTVSNMSPEDSSIYLCSGLQGQETQYFGPGTRLLVL.

This clonotype was picked up many times. The chain employs TRBV28 and TRBJ2-1; 11 nucleotides line up with TRBD2. V lost 6 bases to trimming and J lost 6 bases; unmatched junction nucleotides: 7. This CDR3 region has 15 residues. In germline, CDR1 is MDHEN, CDR2 SYDVKM. The CDR3: CASREIAGGPNEQFF. For the CDR3, the DNA is TGTGCCAGCAGAGAGATAGCGGGAGGGCCCAATGAGCAGTTCTTC.

Points on this clonotype: A much more abundant neighbour one base away suggests this may be a read error. This rearrangement joins TRBV6-1 to TRBJ1-1, with 7 bases aligning to TRBD1. V dropped 6 bases and J dropped 1; count of bases not matched to a gene: 5. Germline V gene data show CDR1 as MNHNS and CDR2 as SASEGT. The CDR3 has 14 amino acids. DNA for the CDR3: TGTGCCAGCAGCTCACAGGGGTCGAACACTGAAGCTTTCTTT. It yields the protein CASSSQGSNTEAFF.

The chain recombines TRBV6-5 with TRBJ2-1, with 10 bases matching TRBD2. Germline CDR1 is MNHEY and CDR2 is SVGAGI. The CDR3 runs 17 residues. The J segment lost 8 bases and the V segment lost 2 bases, leaving 12 bases of the junction unmatched. This chain's CDR3 is CASSYMVVAGGRDEQFF. CDR3 in DNA: TGTGCCAGCAGTTACATGGTTGTAGCGGGAGGTAGGGATGAGCAGTTCTTC.

This clonotype was counted many times. V and J are TRBV2 and TRBJ2-3, with D unclear. This CDR3 has 12 amino acids. V was clipped by 5 bases and J by 9 bases, with 12 bases between them. Germline CDR1 SNHLY, CDR2 FYNNEI. The CDR3 region has the DNA TGTGCCAGCAGTCTTGGGTCCATGACGCAGTATTTT. Protein: CASSLGSMTQYF.

The V gene is TRBV28, the J gene TRBJ2-3, with D possibly being TRBD1 (6 bases). Germline loops: CDR1 MDHEN, CDR2 SYDVKM. V lost 4 bases and J lost 6, with 20 bases in between. This CDR3 contains 16 residues. Here the CDR3 DNA reads TGTGCCAGCAGTTCCACCCGGACAGAACCGGCGGATACGCAGTATTTT. The encoded protein is CASSSTRTEPADTQYF.

The V and J genes are TRBV7-2 and TRBJ2-6; D gene unclear. The CDR3 has 16 amino acids. Per the germline V gene, CDR1 is SGHTA and CDR2 is FQGNSA. With 5 bases removed from V and 2 bases from J, the gap between germline ends came to 13 bases. The CDR3 DNA is TGTGCCAGCAGCCCAAACGCTAGGGCTGGGGCCAACGTCCTGACTTTC. It yields the protein CASSPNARAGANVLTF.

V usage is TRBV19 and J usage is TRBJ2-3; D is uncertain. CDR3 length equals 16 residues. Germline lookup yields CDR1 LNHDA and CDR2 SQIVND (reference sequence). The V end was cut by 3 bases, the J end by 0 bases, with 13 bases between. CDR3 DNA: TGTGCCAGTAGTATTACGGCGACCTCTAGCACAGATACGCAGTATTTT. This gives the protein CASSITATSSTDTQYF.

The V gene is TRBV2, the J gene TRBJ1-5; maybe TRBD1 (5 bases). The CDR3 contains 13 residues. V lost 5 bases to trimming and J lost 5 bases, with 10 bases between them. CDR1 SNHLY and CDR2 FYNNEI come from the germline V gene. The CDR3 DNA sequence: TGTGCCAGCAGTACAGGTTACGATCAGCCCCAGCATTTT. Protein product: CASSTGYDQPQHF.

Concerning this clonotype itself: This may be a read error, as it is one base from a much larger clone. This sequence joins TRBV7-9 and TRBJ1-1, with a weak D call TRBD1 (6 bases). CDR3 length equals 15 residues. Germline CDR1 SEHNR, CDR2 FQNEAQ (reference sequence). The CDR3 is CASILFRDTRTEAFF. The CDR3 coding sequence is TGTGCCAGCATCTTATTTCGGGACACTCGAACTGAAGCTTTCTTT.

This clonotype showed up many times. The chain uses TRBV2 and TRBJ1-5; perhaps TRBD1 as D (6 bases). Looked up from germline, CDR1 is SNHLY and CDR2 is FYNNEI. CDR3 length equals 14 residues. Trimming pared 3 bases from V and 2 bases from J, leaving 8 bases between. CDR3 in amino acids: CASSDRTGNQPQHF. CDR3 in DNA: TGTGCCAGCAGTGACCGGACAGGCAATCAGCCCCAGCATTTT.

There are many counts of this clonotype. The chain carries TRBV2 and TRBJ2-5, with D possibly being TRBD1 or TRBD2 (5 bases each). Trimming removed 4 bases at V and 7 bases at J, with 22 bases between. The CDR3 runs 16 residues. Germline V gene data show CDR1 as SNHLY and CDR2 as FYNNEI. The CDR3 sequence is CASSVRGPPPGGTQYF. The DNA for the CDR3 is TGTGCCAGCAGTGTTCGGGGACCACCCCCCGGCGGGACCCAGTACTTC.

Only a few counts were recorded for this clonotype. This sequence joins TRBV19 and TRBJ1-2, with D unclear. V was cut by 7 bases and J by 8 bases, with 14 bases left in between. The CDR3 runs 12 residues. Germline loops: CDR1 LNHDA, CDR2 SQIVND (reference sequence). The CDR3 coding sequence is TGTGCCAGTACCCGGACGTCCTACGGCTACACCTTC. Residues: CASTRTSYGYTF.

This clonotype showed up just a few times. The CDR3 region is CASSSSSDTQYF. The CDR3, as DNA: TGTGCCAGCAGTTCCTCCTCAGATACGCAGTATTTT. This sequence joins TRBV6-1 and TRBJ2-3; D unclear. This CDR3 contains 12 residues. CDR1 is MNHNS and CDR2 is SASEGT in the germline V gene. V was pared by 5 bases and J by 4 bases, with 7 bases between.

This clonotype was counted many times. The gene calls are TRBV10-2 and TRBJ1-1; 7 bases fit TRBD1. This CDR3 spans 13 amino acids. V shed 9 bases, J shed 1 base, and the junction held 5 bases outside the gene matches. The germline gives CDR1 WSHSY, CDR2 SAAADI. The chain's CDR3 is CASVTGPNTEAFF. The CDR3 DNA sequence: TGCGCCAGTGTGACAGGGCCGAACACTGAAGCTTTCTTT.

This clonotype was recorded at least ten times. The rearrangement joins TRBV24-1 to TRBJ2-5, with 9 bases that match TRBD2. The CDR3 loop spans 14 amino acids. From germline, CDR1 is KGHDR and CDR2 SFDVKD. V was clipped by 4 bases and J by 5 bases; unmatched bases: 4. Here the CDR3 reads CATSDPGLAETQYF. The CDR3 DNA follows: TGTGCCACCAGTGACCCCGGACTAGCGGAGACCCAGTACTTC.

This clonotype was observed many times. This rearrangement joins TRBV11-3 to TRBJ2-5; tentatively, D is TRBD1 or TRBD2 (6 bases each). V lost 5 bases, J lost 0 bases, and 10 bases lay in between. This CDR3 is built from 14 residues. Germline V lookup: CDR1 SGHNT, CDR2 YENEEA. The CDR3 is CASSLGGYQETQYF. The CDR3, as DNA: TGTGCCAGCAGCCTAGGGGGGTACCAAGAGACCCAGTACTTC.

This clonotype was recorded many times. The CDR3 nucleotides are TGTGCCAGCAGCCAAGCCACACTTCAGCCCCAGCATTTT. Translating it yields CASSQATLQPQHF. The genes are TRBV3-1 and TRBJ1-5; D is unresolved. Per germline, CDR1 LGHDT and CDR2 YNNKEL (reference sequence). The germline V and J ends were trimmed by 1 base and 6 bases, with 7 bases remaining between them. The CDR3 has 13 amino acids.

This chain joins TRBV24-1 and TRBJ2-3; D gene uncertain. In germline, CDR1 is KGHDR, CDR2 SFDVKD. The CDR3 spans 14 residues. Trimming shortened V by 0 bases and J by 3 bases, and 6 bases separated the two germline ends. For the CDR3, the DNA is TGTGCCACCAGTGATTTGAGGTTTACAGATACGCAGTATTTT. Amino acids: CATSDLRFTDTQYF.

This clonotype was seen a single time. A clone one base away is much larger, so this may be a read error. The rearrangement uses TRBV19 and TRBJ2-1; 8 nucleotides align to TRBD2. The CDR3 has 16 amino acids. Germline CDR1 LNHDA, CDR2 SQIVND (reference sequence). V trimming: 3 bases; J trimming: 7 bases; junction bases outside the gene matches: 11. Here the CDR3 DNA reads TGTGCCAGTAGTATGGAGGGACTAGTTCCTCCAAATGAGCAGTTCTTC. Translating it yields CASSMEGLVPPNEQFF. The full variable domain, in which reference TRBV19 and TRBJ2-1 provide the parts outside the CDR3, is DGGITQSPKYLFRKEGQNVTLSCEQNLNHDAMYWYRQDPGQGLRLIYYSQIVNDFQKGDIAEGYSVSREKKESFPLTVTSAQKNPTAFYLCASSMEGLVPPNEQFFGPGTRLTVL.

The chain joins TRBV6-2 or TRBV6-3 to TRBJ1-5, with D maybe TRBD1 (5 bases). Between the trimmed V and J ends, which lost 8 bases and 3 bases, there was a span of 20 bases. CDR1 is MNHEY and CDR2 is SVGEGT in the germline V gene. The CDR3 is 16 residues long. CDR3 nucleotide sequence: TGTGCCAGCCTTACAAACGCCGACAGTTCCAATCAGCCCCAGCATTTT. This codes for CASLTNADSSNQPQHF.